This T cell receptor beta chain derives from a study of T cell responses to AZD1222 COVID-19 vaccine. Libraries were prepared by immunoSEQ multiplex PCR; TCRdb keeps only in-frame clonotypes and omits some of them. The sample includes 120,000 to 150,000 clones, approximately 89% of them seen just once. The germline gives CDR1 MNHEY, CDR2 SVGAGI. The CDR3 extends over 15 amino acids. Deletions cut 4 bases from V and 0 bases from J, with 10 bases between. The V call is TRBV6-5, the J call TRBJ2-1; D not resolved. The sequences come from peripheral blood, collected 28 days after the second AZD1222 dose. This TCR came from an adult who received the AZD1222 COVID-19 vaccine. The CDR3 loop is CASSLESSSYNEQFF. For the CDR3, the DNA is TGTGCCAGCAGTTTAGAGTCAAGCTCCTACAATGAGCAGTTCTTC.